This is a list of T cell receptor beta chains from one sample in a study of cytomegalovirus exposure and HLA in healthy donors. Method: immunoSEQ multiplex PCR; TCRdb's copy keeps in-frame clones and lacks some. This sample's clone table lists under 45,000 clones. Sequenced material: PBMCs. The receptors originated from a male donor in good health and CMV-seronegative. Both conserved end residues are part of each CDR3. The order of the fields is CDR3 DNA, CDR3 protein, J gene, D gene, V gene. D genes are given only for firm matches.

TGTGCCAGCAGAACGGGACACCCCTACGAGCAGTACTTC,CASRTGHPYEQYF,TRBJ2-7,-,TRBV28
TGTGCCACCAGCAGAGTACGGGGGGGCTCGGCAGATACGCAGTATTTT,CATSRVRGGSADTQYF,TRBJ2-3,TRBD2,TRBV15
TGTGCCAGCAGCCATACAGGGGGGGTTGTAGACACCATATATTTT,CASSHTGGVVDTIYF,TRBJ1-3,TRBD1,TRBV6-6
TGCGCCAGCAGCTATCTAGCGGGGGGGAACACCGGGGAGCTGTTTTTT,CASSYLAGGNTGELFF,TRBJ2-2,TRBD2,TRBV5-1
TGCAGTGCTTTCCTAAACACTGAAGCTTTCTTT,CSAFLNTEAFF,TRBJ1-1,-,TRBV20-1
TGCGCCAGCAGCCAAGATCTCTACCAGCCCCAGCATTTT,CASSQDLYQPQHF,TRBJ1-5,-,TRBV4-1
TGTGCCAGCAGCCCAAACAGGGGGACTGAAGCTTTCTTT,CASSPNRGTEAFF,TRBJ1-1,TRBD1,TRBV2
TGTGCCAGCAGTCCCCAGGACAGGGCGAACTATGGCTACACCTTC,CASSPQDRANYGYTF,TRBJ1-2,TRBD1,TRBV6-5
TGTGCCAGCACCCCCTCCGTCGACTATGGCTACACCTTC,CASTPSVDYGYTF,TRBJ1-2,-,TRBV7-2
TGCGCCAGCAGCCAATACGGGACAGGGTTCGCTTTCTTT,CASSQYGTGFAFF,TRBJ1-1,TRBD1,TRBV4-1
TGTGCCATCAGTGAATCGACACTAGCGGGGCCCGGGAATGAGCAGTTCTTC,CAISESTLAGPGNEQFF,TRBJ2-1,TRBD2,TRBV10-3
TGTGCCAGTAGGACTCTCACAGGGAGTTTTGGCTACACCTTC,CASRTLTGSFGYTF,TRBJ1-2,-,TRBV19
TGTGCCACCACCCCGGGACAGGTTAGGGGGGAGACCCAGTACTTC,CATTPGQVRGETQYF,TRBJ2-5,TRBD1,TRBV15
TGTGCCAGCACCCCCAGGGCCCTCTCCTATAATTCACCCCTCCACTTT,CASTPRALSYNSPLHF,TRBJ1-6,-,TRBV27
TGTGCCAGCAGTGAAGGCAACAGGGGGCCCACTGAAGCTTTCTTT,CASSEGNRGPTEAFF,TRBJ1-1,TRBD1,TRBV6-1
TGTGCCTGGTCGACAGGGGGAGTAACTGAAGCTTTCTTT,CAWSTGGVTEAFF,TRBJ1-1,TRBD1,TRBV30
TGTGCCAGCAGCTCACTAGCGGGGAAATCCACAGATACGCAGTATTTT,CASSSLAGKSTDTQYF,TRBJ2-3,TRBD2,TRBV7-6
TGCGCCAGCAGGGCCTCTGGGGCCAACGTCCTGACTTTC,CASRASGANVLTF,TRBJ2-6,-,TRBV5-1
TGTGCCAGTAGTATTGGGGGACAGACGTTGGGCGGCTACACCTTC,CASSIGGQTLGGYTF,TRBJ1-2,TRBD1,TRBV19
TGTGCCAGCAGCTTGTACAAGAACACCGGGGAGCTGTTTTTT,CASSLYKNTGELFF,TRBJ2-2,-,TRBV5-6
TGTGCCAGCAGAGACAGGGGCCGCACCGGGGAGCTGTTTTTT,CASRDRGRTGELFF,TRBJ2-2,TRBD1,TRBV2
TGTGCCAGCTCGGGACTAGCGGGGGACCAAGAGACCCAGTACTTC,CASSGLAGDQETQYF,TRBJ2-5,TRBD2,TRBV6-1
TGTGCCAGCAGCTTAGGCCAGTCCTCCTACAATGAGCAGTTCTTC,CASSLGQSSYNEQFF,TRBJ2-1,-,TRBV11-3
TGTGCCAGCTCACCACGGGTAGGGGCCCCGCCGGAGACCCAGTACTTC,CASSPRVGAPPETQYF,TRBJ2-5,-,TRBV18
TGTGCCAGCAGTTTTGGACTAGCGGTAGGCTACGAGCAGTACTTC,CASSFGLAVGYEQYF,TRBJ2-7,TRBD2,TRBV6-6
TGTGCCACCAGCAGCCAGGGGTTCGCTCAGCCCCAGCATTTT,CATSSQGFAQPQHF,TRBJ1-5,-,TRBV15
TGCGCCAGCAGCCAACGCCCCGGGACTAACCACCAGGAGCAGTTCTTC,CASSQRPGTNHQEQFF,TRBJ2-1,TRBD2,TRBV4-1